One and the same sample provided the 18 T cell receptor beta chains below, sequenced in a study of regulatory T cells in long-lasting Graves disease. In building TCR beta libraries, iRepertoire HTBI primers were used together with Arm-PCR of CDR3 regions. TCRdb reprocessed the multiplex PCR reads with MiXCR, giving one entry per CDR3 protein. Altogether about 540,000 distinct CDR3 sequences are present, about 13% being singletons, with the ten largest covering 10%. Time point defined: newly diagnosed GD, antithyroid drugs for less than 3 months. The authors made the TCR library using RNA they extracted from PBMCs. A further study also used this sample, focusing on T cells in Graves' hyperthyroidism and ophthalmopathy.

Source: peripheral blood mononuclear cells (PBMCs), taken at new diagnosis, from a patient treated with antithyroid drugs. The receptors were gathered from a man between 25 and 39 years old with Graves disease.

The V gene is TRBV5-1, the J gene TRBJ2-1; 9 nucleotides line up with TRBD2. The V segment lost 4 bases and the J segment 6 bases; nucleotides outside the gene matches: 14. The germline V gene encodes CDR1 SGHRS and CDR2 YFSETQ. CDR3 length: 17 residues. The CDR3: CASSPGTSFSTSNEQFF. The CDR3 nucleotides read TGCGCCAGCAGCCCGGGGACTAGCTTTTCGACTAGCAATGAGCAGTTCTTC.

This clonotype was detected ten times or more. This chain connects TRBV4-1 to TRBJ1-1, with D tentatively TRBD1 (6 bases). V lost 5 bases and J 0 bases, leaving 10 bases between the germline ends. Looked up from germline, CDR1 is MGHRA and CDR2 is YSYEKL. The CDR3 length is 14 residues. The CDR3, as DNA: TGCGCCAGCAGCTGGCAGGGGCTGAACACTGAAGCTTTCTTT. Translated: CASSWQGLNTEAFF.

This clonotype has at least ten counts. The V gene is TRBV7-9, the J gene TRBJ2-1; 7 nucleotides align to TRBD2. The CDR3 is made up of 17 amino acids. Germline trimming cut 4 bases from V and 4 bases from J; bases unmatched to any gene: 13. Germline loops: CDR1 SEHNR, CDR2 FQNEAQ (reference sequence). The DNA for the CDR3 is TGTGCCAGCAGCTCCCCCCCCGGGAGGCGGCCTTACAATGAGCAGTTCTTC. Its translation is CASSSPPGRRPYNEQFF.

Many counts were recorded for this clonotype. The chain is built from TRBV5-1 and TRBJ2-1; TRBD2 agrees at 8 bases. This CDR3 has 14 residues. The ends lost 6 bases at V and 9 bases at J; junction bases unmatched: 11. Germline CDR1 is SGHRS and CDR2 is YFSETQ. In DNA form, the CDR3 reads TGCGCCAGCACAAAGACTAGCGAGATTGGTGAGCAGTTCTTC. Translating gives CASTKTSEIGEQFF.

The chain has TRBV6-5 and TRBJ2-2; D could derive from TRBD1 or TRBD2 (6 bases each). This CDR3 has 17 amino acids. Trimming pared 3 bases from V and 5 bases from J, leaving 19 bases between. Germline V CDR1 and CDR2: MNHEY, SVGAGI. CDR3 coding DNA: TGTGCCAGCAGTTATGACGGCCTCGGAGGGGGTACCGGGGAGCTGTTTTTT. It translates to CASSYDGLGGGTGELFF.

This clonotype has a count of ten or more. This chain uses TRBV12-3 or TRBV12-4 with TRBJ1-1, with 10 bases aligning to TRBD1. The CDR3 contains 14 residues. Trimming took 8 bases from V and 5 from J; bases not matched to a gene: 8. CDR3 DNA sequence: TGTGCCAGCGGAAGACAGGGGGCGCGGACTGAAGCTTTCTTT. Its protein is CASGRQGARTEAFF.

The genes are TRBV30 and TRBJ2-5; weak D call: TRBD2 (6 bases). The CDR3 totals 15 residues. The V gene lost 4 bases and the J gene lost 4 bases, with 19 bases spanning the gap. Germline lookup yields CDR1 GTSNPN and CDR2 SVGIG (reference sequence). The CDR3 region has the DNA TGTGCCTGGACCCTTGGAGGGGTCGTGGGAGAGACCCAGTACTTC. Protein sequence: CAWTLGGVVGETQYF.

This clonotype has more than one count but fewer than ten. V usage is TRBV7-9 and J usage is TRBJ1-1; tentatively, D is TRBD1 (5 bases). Germline CDR1 is SEHNR and CDR2 is FQNEAQ (reference sequence). This CDR3 region has 14 residues. Trimming pared 5 bases from V and 4 bases from J, leaving 14 bases between. The CDR3 DNA sequence: TGTGCCAGCAGCACACGCAGGGTGAGCACTGAAGCTTTCTTT. It encodes CASSTRRVSTEAFF.

Many counts were recorded for this clonotype. The V call is TRBV29-1, the J call TRBJ2-3; 8 bases align to TRBD2. V trimming: 5 bases; J trimming: 0 bases; junction bases outside the gene matches: 4. CDR1 SQVTM and CDR2 ANQGSEA come from the germline V gene. The CDR3 sequence is 14 residues long. The DNA for the CDR3 is TGCAGCGTTCGATCTAGCGGGAGCACAGATACGCAGTATTTT. As protein: CSVRSSGSTDTQYF.

To note about this clonotype: A read error is the likely source, as a far larger clone sits one nucleotide away. The chain links TRBV7-2 to TRBJ2-7, with D unclear. V was shortened by 3 bases and J by 7 bases, with 13 bases between the two germline ends. Looked up from germline, CDR1 is SGHTA and CDR2 is FQGNSA. The CDR3 runs 13 residues. CDR3 coding DNA: TGTGCCAGCAGCTTTTTGTCCTACAATGAGCAGTACTTC. This sequence encodes CASSFLSYNEQYF.

This clonotype was counted at least ten times. The chain uses TRBV27 and TRBJ2-7; 7 nucleotides agree with TRBD1. The germline V gene has CDR1 MNHEY and CDR2 SMNVEV (reference sequence). This CDR3 comprises 13 residues. With V trimmed by 5 bases and J by 2 bases, 3 bases remained unmatched. Written as DNA, the CDR3 is TGTGCCAGCAGTCCTGGGACAGCCTACGAGCAGTACTTC. Its protein is CASSPGTAYEQYF.

The table lists this clonotype with many counts. V and J are TRBV2 and TRBJ2-3; D perhaps matches TRBD2 (6 bases). Germline assignment: CDR1 SNHLY and CDR2 FYNNEI. There are 13 residues in the CDR3. The V end lost 6 bases, the J end lost 4 bases, and 11 bases lay between the germline ends. CDR3 protein: CASRGGGPDTQYF. For the CDR3, the DNA is TGTGCCAGCAGGGGGGGAGGCCCAGATACGCAGTATTTT.

This clonotype was counted ten times or more. The genes are TRBV27 and TRBJ2-3, with D maybe TRBD1 (6 bases). TRBJ2-7 matches the DNA end more closely, so the J call is doubtful. The CDR3 totals 14 residues. Germline CDR1 MNHEY, CDR2 SMNVEV (reference sequence). The CDR3 nucleotides read TGTGCCAGCAGTATGGGACACAGAGGCCACGAGCAGTACTTC. This codes for CASSMGHRGHEQYF.

There are a few counts of this clonotype. J is TRBJ1-1 and V is TRBV29-1, with 10 positions matching TRBD1. The germline V gene has CDR1 SQVTM and CDR2 ANQGSEA. V was pared by 4 bases and J by 1 base, with 0 bases of the junction left unmatched. CDR3 length equals 13 residues. Here the CDR3 reads CSVGTGGNTEAFF. The CDR3 DNA sequence: TGCAGCGTTGGGACAGGGGGGAACACTGAAGCTTTCTTT.

This clonotype came up many times. The chain joins TRBV7-9 to TRBJ1-1, with D unclear. Trimming took off 5 bases at V and 0 bases at J, with 19 bases between the two ends. The CDR3 loop spans 17 amino acids. Germline V gives CDR1 SEHNR, CDR2 FQNEAQ (reference sequence). The CDR3 reads CASSPSTEAGMNTEAFF. CDR3 DNA sequence: TGTGCCAGCAGCCCCTCGACGGAAGCGGGTATGAACACTGAAGCTTTCTTT.

This clonotype was recorded only once. This chain joins TRBV3-1 and TRBJ2-7, with D perhaps TRBD2 (5 bases). In germline, CDR1 is LGHDT, CDR2 YNNKEL (reference sequence). Between the trimmed V and J ends, which lost 3 bases and 1 base, there was a span of 16 bases. This CDR3 comprises 16 residues. CDR3 protein: CASSHLGSALSYEQYF. CDR3 nucleotide sequence: TGTGCCAGCAGCCACTTGGGTAGCGCCCTTTCCTACGAGCAGTACTTC.

This rearrangement joins TRBV24-1 to TRBJ2-7; possible D gene TRBD1, 6 bases. CDR3 length: 12 amino acids. Germline loops: CDR1 KGHDR, CDR2 SFDVKD. Trimming pared 9 bases from V and 3 bases from J, leaving 11 bases between. CDR3 protein: CATGAGDYEQYF. The CDR3 nucleotides read TGTGCCACCGGTGCAGGGGACTACGAGCAGTACTTC.

The chain couples TRBV12-3 or TRBV12-4 to TRBJ1-3; TRBD1 agrees at 10 bases. J lost 4 bases, V lost 7 bases, and 4 bases had no gene match. CDR3 length: 14 amino acids. CDR3 in DNA: TGTGCCAGCAACGACAGGGGGCTAGGAAACACCATATATTTT. It encodes CASNDRGLGNTIYF.